One and the same sample provided the 11 T cell receptor beta chains below, sequenced in a study of spatial heterogeneity in lung cancer. From the 5' RACE reads, TCRdb called clonotypes with MiXCR, one entry per CDR3 protein. The data show about 48,000 distinct CDR3 sequences, with approximately 5% seen just once and roughly 11% held by the top ten. Time point indicated: sample taken at primary tumor resection. Sequencing of whole RNA from tumor, nontumor lung or frozen PBMC involved no sorting. The source was PBMCs, collected at surgery. These receptors originate from a male donor with early-stage non-small cell lung cancer.

This clonotype was seen ten or more times. The chain employs TRBV5-1 and TRBJ1-1; D unclear. With 0 bases removed from V and 6 bases from J, the gap between germline ends came to 12 bases. The CDR3 spans 14 residues. Germline CDR1 is SGHRS and CDR2 is YFSETQ. This CDR3 is CASSLAGGWAEAFF. The CDR3 DNA is TGCGCCAGCAGCTTGGCAGGAGGATGGGCTGAAGCTTTCTTT.

There are many counts of this clonotype. The genes are TRBV15 and TRBJ2-1; 8 nucleotides match TRBD2. The V segment lost 0 bases and the J segment 3 bases; nucleotides outside the gene matches: 7. Germline V gene data show CDR1 as LNHNV and CDR2 as YYDKDF (reference sequence). The CDR3 spans 17 residues. The CDR3 DNA reads as TGTGCCACCAGCAGAGATAAGTTGCGGGAGGACTACAATGAGCAGTTCTTC. It specifies CATSRDKLREDYNEQFF.

This clonotype was seen many times. This chain links TRBV2 with TRBJ2-1; D unresolved. This CDR3 contains 14 residues. CDR1 is SNHLY and CDR2 is FYNNEI in the germline V gene. V was cut by 9 bases and J by 0 bases, with 12 bases left in between. For the CDR3, the DNA is TGTGCCAGTGCTACGGTGAGCTCCTACAATGAGCAGTTCTTC. Translation gives CASATVSSYNEQFF. Complete variable domain (other parts from reference TRBV2 and TRBJ2-1): EPEVTQTPSHQVTQMGQEVILRCVPISNHLYFYWYRQILGQKVEFLVSFYNNEISEKSEIFDDQFSVERPDGSNFTLKIRSTKLEDSAMYFCASATVSSYNEQFFGPGTRLTVL.

This clonotype was counted at least ten times. The chain combines TRBV5-1 with TRBJ1-1, with 7 bases fitting TRBD1. The junction had 7 bases not matched to a gene; V was cut back by 1 base and J by 4 bases. CDR3 length equals 15 residues. CDR1 is SGHRS, CDR2 YFSETQ, per germline. The CDR3 loop reads CASSLNDRETTEAFF. CDR3 nucleotides: TGCGCCAGCAGCTTGAACGACAGGGAGACCACTGAAGCTTTCTTT. Full variable domain (missing parts from reference TRBV5-1 and TRBJ1-1): KAGVTQTPRYLIKTRGQQVTLSCSPISGHRSVSWYQQTPGQGLQFLFEYFSETQRNKGNFPGRFSGRQFSNSRSEMNVSTLELGDSALYLCASSLNDRETTEAFFGQGTRLTVV.

This clonotype turned up a few times. This may be a read error: a much more frequent sequence differs by one nucleotide. The rearrangement links TRBV29-1 to TRBJ2-3; TRBD1 agrees at 10 bases. The germline gives CDR1 SQVTM, CDR2 ANQGSEA. This CDR3 spans 14 amino acids. The CDR3 loop is CSAMTGGHTDTRYF. In DNA, the CDR3 is TGCAGCGCTATGACAGGGGGCCACACAGATACGCGGTATTTT.

This clonotype has just a few counts. The J gene is TRBJ1-1, the V gene TRBV30, with D hard to call. Per germline, CDR1 GTSNPN and CDR2 SVGIG (reference sequence). The CDR3 is 13 residues long. V lost 3 bases to trimming and J lost 0 bases, with 8 bases between them. The CDR3 nucleotides read TGTGCCTGGAGGGTAGATGTGAACACTGAAGCTTTCTTT. It encodes CAWRVDVNTEAFF. Full variable domain (remainder filled in from reference TRBV30 and TRBJ1-1): SQTIHQWPATLVQPVGSPLSLECTVEGTSNPNLYWYRQAAGRGLQLLFYSVGIGQISSEVPQNLSASRPQDRQFILSSKKLLLSDSGFYLCAWRVDVNTEAFFGQGTRLTVV.

Many counts were recorded for this clonotype. The rearrangement links TRBV4-3 to TRBJ1-4; no definite D call. The CDR3 covers 16 residues. Germline CDR1 reads LGHNA; CDR2 reads YSLEER. Trimming removed 0 bases at V and 5 bases at J, with 13 bases between. This chain's CDR3 is CASSQDVLGLNEKLFF. The CDR3 nucleotides read TGCGCCAGCAGCCAAGACGTCCTAGGGTTAAATGAAAAACTGTTTTTT.

This clonotype was seen at least ten times. The J gene is TRBJ1-1, the V gene TRBV9; D ambiguous. CDR3 size: 15 residues. Germline CDR1 and CDR2: SGDLS and YYNGEE. V was clipped by 0 bases and J by 4 bases, with 13 bases between them. The CDR3 coding sequence is TGTGCCAGCAGCGTAGCTACGTCGGCCAGCACTGAAGCTTTCTTT. Translating it yields CASSVATSASTEAFF.

This clonotype was picked up many times. The rearrangement links TRBV19 to TRBJ2-3; D not certain. Trimming took 2 bases from V and 2 from J, leaving 5 bases between them. The CDR3 has 13 amino acids. Germline V gene data show CDR1 as LNHDA and CDR2 as SQIVND (reference sequence). CDR3 nucleotides: TGTGCCAGTAGTATATCAGTCACAGATACGCAGTATTTT. This translates into CASSISVTDTQYF.

This clonotype was recorded at least ten times. The V and J genes are TRBV11-2 and TRBJ2-1, with D perhaps given as TRBD1 or TRBD2 (5 bases each). From germline, CDR1 is SGHAT and CDR2 FQNNGV. This CDR3 comprises 16 residues. Trimming cost V 3 bases and J 9 bases, with 21 bases left between them. The CDR3 bases are TGTGCCAGCAGCTTGTTAACCGGGGACCCACCGGGTGAGCAGTTCTTC. Translating gives CASSLLTGDPPGEQFF.

This clonotype was counted a few times. This rearrangement joins TRBV10-2 to TRBJ2-7, with 8 bases aligning to TRBD1. The CDR3 has 11 residues. The germline CDR1 and CDR2 sequences are WSHSY and SAAADI. The ends lost 6 bases at V and 6 bases at J; junction bases unmatched: 1. CDR3 sequence reads: CASRQGGEQYF. The CDR3 nucleotides are TGCGCCAGCAGACAGGGGGGCGAGCAGTACTTC.